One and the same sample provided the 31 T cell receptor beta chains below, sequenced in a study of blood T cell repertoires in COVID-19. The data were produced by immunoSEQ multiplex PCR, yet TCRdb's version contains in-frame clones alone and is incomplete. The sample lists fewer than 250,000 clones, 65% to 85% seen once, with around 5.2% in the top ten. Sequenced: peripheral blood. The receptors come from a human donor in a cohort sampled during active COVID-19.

The CDR3 region has the DNA TGTGCCAGCAGCCGCCGACTAGCGGAAGAGACCCAGTACTTC. Translating gives CASSRRLAEETQYF. The V and J genes are TRBV7-9 and TRBJ2-5; TRBD2 agrees at 9 bases. Germline loops: CDR1 SEHNR, CDR2 FQNEAQ (reference sequence). V lost 5 bases to trimming and J lost 3 bases; unmatched junction nucleotides: 4. There are 14 residues in the CDR3.

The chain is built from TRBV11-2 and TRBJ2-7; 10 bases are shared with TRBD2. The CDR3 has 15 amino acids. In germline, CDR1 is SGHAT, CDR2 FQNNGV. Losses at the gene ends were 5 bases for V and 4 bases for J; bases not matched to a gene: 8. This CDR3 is CASSLGQAGGYEQYF. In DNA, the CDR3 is TGTGCCAGCAGCCTGGGGCAAGCGGGAGGGTACGAGCAGTACTTC.

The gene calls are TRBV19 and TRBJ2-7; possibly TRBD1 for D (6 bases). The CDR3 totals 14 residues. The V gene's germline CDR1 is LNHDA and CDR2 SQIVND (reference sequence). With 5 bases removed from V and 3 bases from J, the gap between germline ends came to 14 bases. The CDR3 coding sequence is TGTGCCAGTAGTCTTCTGACAGGAGGCTACGAGCAGTACTTC. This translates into CASSLLTGGYEQYF.

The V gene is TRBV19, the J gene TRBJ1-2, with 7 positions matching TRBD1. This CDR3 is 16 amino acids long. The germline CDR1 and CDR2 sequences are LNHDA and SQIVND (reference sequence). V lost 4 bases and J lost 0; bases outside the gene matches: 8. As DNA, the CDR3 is TGTGCCAGTAGTAATCGTGCCGGGACAGCTAACTATGGCTACACCTTC. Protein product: CASSNRAGTANYGYTF. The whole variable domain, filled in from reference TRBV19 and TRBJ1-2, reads DGGITQSPKYLFRKEGQNVTLSCEQNLNHDAMYWYRQDPGQGLRLIYYSQIVNDFQKGDIAEGYSVSREKKESFPLTVTSAQKNPTAFYLCASSNRAGTANYGYTFGSGTRLTVV.

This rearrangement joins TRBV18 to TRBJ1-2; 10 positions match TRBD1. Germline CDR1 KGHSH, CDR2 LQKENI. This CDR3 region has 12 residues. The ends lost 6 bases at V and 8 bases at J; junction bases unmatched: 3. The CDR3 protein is CASSRDRGGYTF. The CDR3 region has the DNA TGTGCCAGCTCTAGGGACAGGGGCGGCTACACCTTC.

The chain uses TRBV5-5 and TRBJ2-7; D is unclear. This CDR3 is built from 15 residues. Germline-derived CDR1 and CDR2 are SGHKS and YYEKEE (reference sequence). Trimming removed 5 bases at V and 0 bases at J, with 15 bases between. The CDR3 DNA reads TGTGCCAGCAGTTGGAGAGTAGCCGCCTCCTACGAGCAGTACTTC. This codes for CASSWRVAASYEQYF.

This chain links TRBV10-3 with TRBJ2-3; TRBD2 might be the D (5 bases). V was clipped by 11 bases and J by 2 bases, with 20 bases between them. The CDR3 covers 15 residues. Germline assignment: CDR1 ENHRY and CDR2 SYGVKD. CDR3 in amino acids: CAARTSQRVTDTQYF. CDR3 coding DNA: TGTGCCGCCAGGACTTCCCAAAGAGTCACAGATACGCAGTATTTT.

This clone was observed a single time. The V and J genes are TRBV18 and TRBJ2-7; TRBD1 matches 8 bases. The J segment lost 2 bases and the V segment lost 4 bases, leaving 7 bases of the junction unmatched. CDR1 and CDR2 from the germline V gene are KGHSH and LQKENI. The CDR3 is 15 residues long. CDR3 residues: CASSLNGQGTYEQYF. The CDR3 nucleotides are TGTGCCAGCTCACTCAACGGACAGGGAACCTACGAGCAGTACTTC.

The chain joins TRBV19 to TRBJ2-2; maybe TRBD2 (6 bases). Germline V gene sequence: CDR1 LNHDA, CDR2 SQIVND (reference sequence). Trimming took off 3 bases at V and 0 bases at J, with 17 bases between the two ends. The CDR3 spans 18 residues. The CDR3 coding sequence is TGTGCCAGTAGTATCCGATTGCGGGATTTCGCGAACACCGGGGAGCTGTTTTTT. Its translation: CASSIRLRDFANTGELFF. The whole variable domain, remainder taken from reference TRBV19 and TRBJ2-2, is DGGITQSPKYLFRKEGQNVTLSCEQNLNHDAMYWYRQDPGQGLRLIYYSQIVNDFQKGDIAEGYSVSREKKESFPLTVTSAQKNPTAFYLCASSIRLRDFANTGELFFGEGSRLTVL.

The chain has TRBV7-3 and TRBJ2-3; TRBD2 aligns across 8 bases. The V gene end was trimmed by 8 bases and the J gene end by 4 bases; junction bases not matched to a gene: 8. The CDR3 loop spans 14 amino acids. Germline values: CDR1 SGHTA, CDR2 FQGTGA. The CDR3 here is CASSRGGLADTQYF. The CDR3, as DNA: TGTGCCAGCTCACGGGGGGGCCTCGCAGATACGCAGTATTTT.

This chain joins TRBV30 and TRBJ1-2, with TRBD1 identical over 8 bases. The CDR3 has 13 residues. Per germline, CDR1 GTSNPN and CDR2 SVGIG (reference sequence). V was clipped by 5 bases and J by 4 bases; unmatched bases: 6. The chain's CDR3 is CAWSSGTGYGYTF. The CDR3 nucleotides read TGTGCCTGGTCGTCAGGGACAGGCTATGGCTACACCTTC.

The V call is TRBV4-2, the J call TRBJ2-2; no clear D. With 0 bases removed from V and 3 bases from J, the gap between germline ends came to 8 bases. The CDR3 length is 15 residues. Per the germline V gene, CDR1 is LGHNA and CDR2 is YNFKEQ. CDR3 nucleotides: TGTGCCAGCAGCCAAGAGTTTTCTTACACCGGGGAGCTGTTTTTT. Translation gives CASSQEFSYTGELFF.

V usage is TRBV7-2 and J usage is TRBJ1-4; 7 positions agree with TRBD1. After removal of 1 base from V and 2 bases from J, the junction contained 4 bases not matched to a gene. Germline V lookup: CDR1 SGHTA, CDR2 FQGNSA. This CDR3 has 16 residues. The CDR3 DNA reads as TGTGCCAGCAGCTTAGGCCCGGGACAGACTAATGAAAAACTGTTTTTT. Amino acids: CASSLGPGQTNEKLFF.

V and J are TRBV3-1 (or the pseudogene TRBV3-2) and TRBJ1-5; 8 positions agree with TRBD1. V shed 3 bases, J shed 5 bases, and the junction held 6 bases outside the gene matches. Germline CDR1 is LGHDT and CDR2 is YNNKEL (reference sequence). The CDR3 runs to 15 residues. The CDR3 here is CASSQNRGLYQPQHF. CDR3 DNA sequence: TGTGCCAGCAGCCAGAACAGGGGGTTGTATCAGCCCCAGCATTTT.

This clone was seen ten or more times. The CDR3 here is CASSQDPVPKRGGPLYTGELFF. In nucleotides, the CDR3 is TGCGCCAGCAGCCAAGATCCAGTACCTAAGCGGGGGGGCCCTCTTTACACCGGGGAGCTGTTTTTT. The chain has TRBV4-1 and TRBJ2-2; 10 bases agree with TRBD2. Germline CDR1 and CDR2: MGHRA and YSYEKL. The CDR3 is 22 residues long. Trimming removed 0 bases from V and 3 bases from J; junction bases left unmatched: 19.

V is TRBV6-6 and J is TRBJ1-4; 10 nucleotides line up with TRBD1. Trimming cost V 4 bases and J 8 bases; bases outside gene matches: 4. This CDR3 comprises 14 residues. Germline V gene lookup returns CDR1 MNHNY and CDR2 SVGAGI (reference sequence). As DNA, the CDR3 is TGTGCCAGCAGTTCCGGGACAGGGGAGGAAAAACTGTTTTTT. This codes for CASSSGTGEEKLFF.

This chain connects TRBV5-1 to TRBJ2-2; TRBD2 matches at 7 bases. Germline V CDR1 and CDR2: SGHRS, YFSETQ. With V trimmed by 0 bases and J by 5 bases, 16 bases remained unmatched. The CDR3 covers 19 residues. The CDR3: CASSLEMGLAERRTGELFF. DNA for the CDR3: TGCGCCAGCAGCTTGGAAATGGGGCTAGCGGAGAGACGAACCGGGGAGCTGTTTTTT.

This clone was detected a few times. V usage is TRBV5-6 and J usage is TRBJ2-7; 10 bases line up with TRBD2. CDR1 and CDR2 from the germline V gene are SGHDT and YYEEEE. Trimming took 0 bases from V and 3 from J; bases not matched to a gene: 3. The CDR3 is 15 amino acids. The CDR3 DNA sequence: TGTGCCAGCAGCTTGGAGCGGGGGGGACTCTACGAGCAGTACTTC. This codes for CASSLERGGLYEQYF.

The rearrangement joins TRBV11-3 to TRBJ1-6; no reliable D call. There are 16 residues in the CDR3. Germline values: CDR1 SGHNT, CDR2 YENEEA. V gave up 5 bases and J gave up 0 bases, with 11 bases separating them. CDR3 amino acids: CASSPKSSSYNSPLHF. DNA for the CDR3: TGTGCCAGCAGCCCGAAAAGTAGCTCCTATAATTCACCCCTCCACTTT.

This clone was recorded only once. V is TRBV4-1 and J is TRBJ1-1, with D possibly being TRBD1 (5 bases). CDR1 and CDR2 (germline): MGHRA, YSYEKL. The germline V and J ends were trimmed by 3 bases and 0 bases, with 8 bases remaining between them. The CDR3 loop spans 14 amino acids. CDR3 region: CASSQRTMNTEAFF. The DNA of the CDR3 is TGCGCCAGCAGCCAGAGGACAATGAACACTGAAGCTTTCTTT.

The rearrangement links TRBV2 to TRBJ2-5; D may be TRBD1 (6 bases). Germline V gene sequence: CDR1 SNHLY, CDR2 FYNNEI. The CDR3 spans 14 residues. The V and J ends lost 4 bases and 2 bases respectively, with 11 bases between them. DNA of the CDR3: TGTGCCAGCAGTGTTGTGGACAGACAAGAGACCCAGTACTTC. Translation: CASSVVDRQETQYF.

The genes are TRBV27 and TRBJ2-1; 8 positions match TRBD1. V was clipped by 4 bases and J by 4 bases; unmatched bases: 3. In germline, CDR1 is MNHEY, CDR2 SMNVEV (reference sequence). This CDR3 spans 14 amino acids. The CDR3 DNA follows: TGTGCCAGCAGTTCGACAGGGGTGTACAATGAGCAGTTCTTC. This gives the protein CASSSTGVYNEQFF.

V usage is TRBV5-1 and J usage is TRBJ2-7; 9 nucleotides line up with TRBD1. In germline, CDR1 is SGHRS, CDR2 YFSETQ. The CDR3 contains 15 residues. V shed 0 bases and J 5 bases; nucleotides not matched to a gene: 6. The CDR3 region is CASSLALGQGNEQYF. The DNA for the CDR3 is TGCGCCAGCAGCTTGGCATTGGGACAGGGCAACGAGCAGTACTTC.

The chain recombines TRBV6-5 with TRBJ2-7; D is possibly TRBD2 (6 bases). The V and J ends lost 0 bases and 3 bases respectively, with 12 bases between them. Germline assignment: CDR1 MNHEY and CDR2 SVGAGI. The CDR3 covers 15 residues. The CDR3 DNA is TGTGCCAGCAGTTACTCGAGCCAGGGAGGCTACGAGCAGTACTTC. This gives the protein CASSYSSQGGYEQYF.

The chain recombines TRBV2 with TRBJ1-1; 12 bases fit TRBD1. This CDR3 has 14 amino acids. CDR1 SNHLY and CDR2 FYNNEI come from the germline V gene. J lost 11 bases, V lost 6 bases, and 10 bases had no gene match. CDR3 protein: CASSDVGQGATAFF. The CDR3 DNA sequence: TGTGCCAGCAGCGACGTGGGACAGGGGGCGACCGCTTTCTTT.

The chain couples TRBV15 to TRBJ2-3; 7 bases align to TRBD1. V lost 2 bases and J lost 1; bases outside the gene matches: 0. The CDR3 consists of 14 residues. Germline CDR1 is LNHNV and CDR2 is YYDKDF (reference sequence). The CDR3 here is CATSRTGGTDTQYF. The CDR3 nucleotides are TGTGCCACCAGCAGAACAGGGGGCACAGATACGCAGTATTTT.

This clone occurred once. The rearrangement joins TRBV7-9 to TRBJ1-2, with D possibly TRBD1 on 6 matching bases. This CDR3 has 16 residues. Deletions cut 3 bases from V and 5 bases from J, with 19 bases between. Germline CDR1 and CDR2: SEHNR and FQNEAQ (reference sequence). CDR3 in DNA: TGTGCCAGCAGCTTCCGCACTTCAGGGGTCGGATATGGCTACACCTTC. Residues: CASSFRTSGVGYGYTF.

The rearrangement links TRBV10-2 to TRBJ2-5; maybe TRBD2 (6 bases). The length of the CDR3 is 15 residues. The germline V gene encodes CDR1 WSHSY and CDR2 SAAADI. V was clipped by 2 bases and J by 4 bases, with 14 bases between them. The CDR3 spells CASSENRQGGETQYF. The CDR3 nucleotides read TGCGCCAGCAGTGAGAATAGGCAGGGAGGAGAGACCCAGTACTTC.

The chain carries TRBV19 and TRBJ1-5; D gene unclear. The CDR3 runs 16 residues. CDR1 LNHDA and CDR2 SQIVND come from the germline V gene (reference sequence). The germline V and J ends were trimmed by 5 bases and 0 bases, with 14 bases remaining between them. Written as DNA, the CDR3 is TGTGCCAGTAGTCAAGAGACCCAGGATAGCAATCAGCCCCAGCATTTT. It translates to CASSQETQDSNQPQHF.

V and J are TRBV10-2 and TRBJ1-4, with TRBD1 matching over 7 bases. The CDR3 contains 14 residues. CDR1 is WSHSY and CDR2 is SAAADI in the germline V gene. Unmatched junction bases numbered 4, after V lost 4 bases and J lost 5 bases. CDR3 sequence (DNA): TGCGCCAGCAGTGTGGGGGGACAGAATGAAAAACTGTTTTTT. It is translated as CASSVGGQNEKLFF.

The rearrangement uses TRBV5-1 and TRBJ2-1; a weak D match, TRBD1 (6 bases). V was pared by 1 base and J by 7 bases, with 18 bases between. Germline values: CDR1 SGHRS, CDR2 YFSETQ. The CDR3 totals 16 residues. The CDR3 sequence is CASSLMAGLTGNEQFF. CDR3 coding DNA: TGCGCCAGCAGCTTGATGGCAGGTCTTACAGGGAATGAGCAGTTCTTC.